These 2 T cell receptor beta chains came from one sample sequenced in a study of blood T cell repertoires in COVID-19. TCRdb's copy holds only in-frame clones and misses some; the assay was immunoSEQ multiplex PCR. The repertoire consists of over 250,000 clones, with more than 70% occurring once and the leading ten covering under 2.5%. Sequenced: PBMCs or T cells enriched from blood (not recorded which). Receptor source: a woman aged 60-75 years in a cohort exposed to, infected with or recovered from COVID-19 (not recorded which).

This chain's CDR3 is CATSLRSSYNEQFF. CDR3 nucleotides: TGTGCCACCTCCCTAAGGAGCTCCTACAATGAGCAGTTCTTC. The rearrangement joins TRBV27 to TRBJ2-1; D gene ambiguous. This CDR3 contains 14 residues. Trimming shortened V by 10 bases and J by 0 bases, and 13 bases separated the two germline ends. Germline lookup yields CDR1 MNHEY and CDR2 SMNVEV (reference sequence).

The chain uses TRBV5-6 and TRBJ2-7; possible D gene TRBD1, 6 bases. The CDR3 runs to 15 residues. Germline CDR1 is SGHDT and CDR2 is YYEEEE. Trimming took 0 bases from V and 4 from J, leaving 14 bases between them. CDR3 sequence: CASSLDPGAGYEQYF. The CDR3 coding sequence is TGTGCCAGCAGCTTGGATCCAGGGGCCGGTTACGAGCAGTACTTC.